Listed below are T cell receptor beta chains from one sample, sequenced in a study of blood T cells in healthy people across ages. TCRdb called the 5' RACE reads again in MiXCR, with one record for every CDR3 protein. The sample carries roughly 1.4 million distinct CDR3 sequences, 45% to 70% recorded once. Material for sequencing was blood. These receptor sequences come from a man between 18 and 35 years old in good health. The conserved cysteine and the conserved F or W are not part of the CDR3 here.

TRBJ2-4 | TRBV12-3/TRBV12-4 | ASSLYGLAGVGAKNIQY
TRBJ1-5 | TRBV7-9 | ASSLDGGLQPQH
TRBJ2-5 | TRBV7-2 | ASSPNFRVELGETQY
TRBJ2-1 | TRBV2 | ASSEAWVSGTYNEQF
TRBJ2-3 | TRBV20-1 | SAGDLAFGTDTQY
TRBJ2-7 | TRBV20-1 | SASRLASPSYEQY
TRBJ2-1 | TRBV12-3/TRBV12-4 | ASSLQVFEQF
TRBJ2-3 | TRBV7-2 | ASSSDSVNTDTQY
TRBJ1-4 | TRBV7-9 | ASSLDGLGPEKLF
TRBJ2-3 | TRBV27 | ASSLDVSRGFSTDTQY
TRBJ1-2 | TRBV6-6 | ASSSNPGTPYGYT
TRBJ2-1 | TRBV29-1 | SVLGSGLAGVLYNEQF
TRBJ1-4 | TRBV6-1 | AASEGIISEKLF
TRBJ1-6 | TRBV6-5 | ASSYSRQLNNSPLH
TRBJ2-5 | TRBV10-3 | AISESSDETQY
TRBJ2-7 | TRBV27 | ATGGAYEQY
TRBJ1-5 | TRBV20-1 | SAPRPGGSSNQPQH
TRBJ2-7 | TRBV12-3/TRBV12-4 | ASRSFGRAYEQY
- | TRBV18 | ASSPLEDRGEQY
- | TRBV2 | ASSEAQQGTYEQY
TRBJ2-5 | TRBV3-1 | ASSPHLAGETQY
TRBJ1-1 | TRBV5-1 | ASFSGSSNTEAF
TRBJ1-2 | TRBV9 | ASSHLEGSYGYT
TRBJ2-7 | TRBV6-6 | ASSPIRAPSGEQY
TRBJ1-2 | TRBV4-3 | ASSQDFVGDGYGYT
TRBJ2-7 | TRBV5-5 | ASSFSTLSSYEQY
TRBJ1-1 | TRBV15 | ATSSGSVNTEAF
TRBJ2-4 | TRBV12-3/TRBV12-4 | ASSLAGQPTTGAKNIQY
- | TRBV20-1 | SASRTGKGYEQY
TRBJ2-7 | TRBV4-1 | ASSQPRASYEQY
TRBJ2-3 | TRBV29-1 | SGSPGGLSTDTQY